Below, 10 T cell receptor beta chains from the same sample are listed, as sequenced in a study of blood T cell repertoires in COVID-19. TCRdb's copy holds only in-frame clones and misses some; the assay was immunoSEQ multiplex PCR. The sample lists around 200,000 clones, approximately 87% seen once, with approximately 2.8% in the top ten. The specimen sequenced was PBMCs or T cells enriched from blood (not recorded which). These receptors all come from a woman aged 45-65 years in a cohort exposed to, infected with or recovered from COVID-19 (not recorded which).

The rearrangement joins TRBV6-5 to TRBJ1-2, with 11 positions matching TRBD1. The CDR3 loop spans 13 amino acids. Germline V gene data show CDR1 as MNHEY and CDR2 as SVGAGI. With 6 bases clipped from V and 7 bases from J, the junction kept 4 bases outside the gene matches. CDR3 coding DNA: TGTGCCAGCAGAAGGACAGGGGGCTCTGGCTACACCTTC. It is translated as CASRRTGGSGYTF.

This chain connects TRBV18 to TRBJ1-2; perhaps TRBD1 as D (6 bases). The CDR3 consists of 14 residues. The germline V gene encodes CDR1 KGHSH and CDR2 LQKENI. V was cut by 2 bases and J by 8 bases, with 15 bases left in between. This chain's CDR3 is CASSPDRSIAGYTF. The CDR3 DNA sequence: TGTGCCAGCTCACCAGACAGGAGTATTGCCGGCTACACCTTC.

The CDR3 region is CASSLDPSGGWYF. The CDR3 DNA reads TGCGCCAGCAGCTTGGACCCTAGCGGGGGTTGGTACTTC. This chain connects TRBV5-1 to TRBJ2-4; 10 nucleotides line up with TRBD2. The CDR3 runs 13 residues. The J segment lost 15 bases and the V segment lost 0 bases, leaving 6 bases of the junction unmatched. Per germline, CDR1 SGHRS and CDR2 YFSETQ.

The chain combines TRBV5-1 with TRBJ2-3, with D possibly being TRBD2 (6 bases). In germline, CDR1 is SGHRS, CDR2 YFSETQ. The germline V and J ends were trimmed by 4 bases and 1 base, with 16 bases remaining between them. The CDR3 runs to 16 residues. DNA of the CDR3: TGCGCCAGCAGCGGGCTAGGCGGGGATGGCACAGATACGCAGTATTTT. Translated, it gives CASSGLGGDGTDTQYF.

Only one count was recorded for this clone. This chain links TRBV18 with TRBJ1-2; no firm D call. Germline V gene sequence: CDR1 KGHSH, CDR2 LQKENI. The CDR3 is 15 residues long. V was trimmed by 3 bases and J by 0 bases, leaving 11 bases between them. The chain's CDR3 is CASSPSGKANYGYTF. The CDR3 coding sequence is TGTGCCAGCTCACCCTCGGGAAAAGCTAACTATGGCTACACCTTC.

This sequence joins TRBV19 and TRBJ2-1, with 12 bases identical to TRBD2. Germline CDR1 and CDR2: LNHDA and SQIVND (reference sequence). This CDR3 spans 16 amino acids. Germline trimming cut 5 bases from V and 10 bases from J; bases unmatched to any gene: 12. The CDR3 sequence is CASSFSSGGDPGEQFF. CDR3 nucleotide sequence: TGTGCCAGTAGTTTCTCTAGCGGGGGGGACCCTGGGGAGCAGTTCTTC.

The chain is built from TRBV4-2 and TRBJ1-2; no clear D. Germline lookup yields CDR1 LGHNA and CDR2 YNFKEQ. This CDR3 has 16 residues. Trimming cost V 1 base and J 4 bases, with 16 bases left between them. For the CDR3, the DNA is TGTGCCAGCAGCCAAGCAAGCGGAAGGTCTTCCTATGGCTACACCTTC. It is translated as CASSQASGRSSYGYTF.

This clone is a singleton in its sample. At the DNA level, this CDR3 is encoded by other sequences in the same sample as well. The gene calls are TRBV28 and TRBJ1-2; D is ambiguous. The length of the CDR3 is 13 residues. The V and J ends lost 2 bases and 2 bases respectively, with 6 bases between them. Germline loops: CDR1 MDHEN, CDR2 SYDVKM. The DNA of the CDR3 is TGTGCCAGCAGTTTAGGGCAAAACTATGGCTACACCTTC. It is translated as CASSLGQNYGYTF.

The rearrangement uses TRBV11-2 and TRBJ2-7; TRBD1 is a possible D gene (6 bases). Trimming took 0 bases from V and 3 from J, leaving 9 bases between them. Germline V gene sequence: CDR1 SGHAT, CDR2 FQNNGV. This CDR3 is 14 amino acids long. CDR3 DNA sequence: TGTGCCAGCAGCTTAGATCCAGGGGTCTACGAGCAGTACTTC. It yields the protein CASSLDPGVYEQYF.

The chain is built from TRBV11-3 and TRBJ1-1; no definite D call. Trimming stripped 1 base from V and 10 bases from J, with 10 bases between. Germline loops: CDR1 SGHNT, CDR2 YENEEA. This CDR3 has 12 residues. The CDR3 coding sequence is TGTGCCAGCAGCTTAGTGGGCCTGGTAGCTTTCTTT. Translating gives CASSLVGLVAFF.